One TCR beta chain is described in this entry. Its target antigen remains unknown. Nothing much larger sits one base from this clone, and base qualities are not available. Spanning cysteine to phenylalanine, the CDR3 consists of 14 amino acids. Of the read, only the CDR3 DNA is kept; its 42 bases are in frame from base 1. For CDR1 and CDR2, the germline V gene lists SNHLY and FYNNEI. Germline trimming amounts to 1 base on V and 2 bases on J, with 1 as the count of junction bases outside the gene matches. This specimen belongs to a study of blood T cell repertoires in COVID-19 (dated by TCRdb to 2018 to 2021). With respect to the entire study: The collaborator samples originated in the United States, Italy and Spain and spanned the acute and convalescent phases of COVID-19. The material from the prospective study consisted of cDNA or gDNA derived from T cells, B-cell-depleted T cells, or PBMCs. Subjects who had been exposed to COVID-19, were actively infected with it, or had recovered from it provided the deeply sampled blood TCRbeta repertoires that made up the dataset. The repertoires were made available in a free public database intended to serve as a resource for research on the immune response to SARS-CoV-2. The samples were drawn from two sources: the first 160 participants of the ongoing ImmuneRACE study, and approximately 1,300 subjects contributed by 6 global collaborators. Sample metadata almost always included a de-identified subject ID, COVID-19 status, age in years and sex. Where available, HLA class I and class II types were obtained from metadata supplied by the sample provider rather than from assay-based typing. What the authors observed across the whole study: The quantity of clinical and demographic metadata differed by source and by participant and was supplied without curation.

TCRbeta CDR3 regions were amplified from genomic DNA using the immunoSEQ Assay, a bias-controlled multiplex PCR. The published analysis was carried out like this. Nucleated cell counts per sample were estimated from amplification of reference gene primers within the assay. To quantify the absolute abundance of each unique TCRbeta CDR3 rearrangement, sequence reads were collapsed and filtered. For each sample, productive Simpson clonality was calculated as the square root of Simpson's diversity index over productive rearrangements. Drawn from immuneACCESS, this table holds only the in-frame rearrangements with V and J called that TCRdb kept. Clones are partly lost; checked studies trace under half to an unresolved V gene and leave the rest unexplained. V, J and clone size are those of that table, while D and trimming were read from the DNA. This sample lists under 200,000 clones; around 82% were detected once. 12% to 15% of the sample goes to the ten largest clones.

Each collaborating institution followed its own protocols to collect whole blood in K2EDTA tubes. For TCRbeta analysis, collaborators shipped samples as frozen whole blood, isolated PBMCs, or DNA extracted from either of those sample types. The receptor's source is a man aged 18 to 30 with active or convalescent COVID-19. The sequence links TRBV2 to TRBJ2-7; 8 bases in between match TRBD2. Sequencing input: peripheral blood. DNA sequence: TGTGCCAGCAGTGAAGACGGGAGGGCCTACGAGCAGTACTTC. The translation is CASSEDGRAYEQYF.